This TCR beta chain derives from a study of shared clonotypes between healthy human individuals (dated by TCRdb to 2018 to 2020). For context, the study as a whole: Three men and a couple of women, aged 18 to 49 years, made up the cohort. Per donor, three plates each were used for CD4 naive and CD4 memory, two for CD8 naive, and one for CD8 memory. Blood TCR repertoires of about 5 healthy adults were deeply sequenced to estimate repertoire size and the extent of clonotype sharing between individuals. To increase sequencing depth and limit assay-specific biases, TCR repertoire library preparation and sequencing were carried out by different laboratories using diverse techniques. Each donor's leukapheresis produced roughly between roughly 0.94 and 9.5 billion PBMCs. Broad study findings and their caveats: Sampling was restricted to blood, and TCR repertoires in tissue are likely to differ from TCR repertoires in blood. Pairwise subsampling indicated that sequencing depth was expected to affect the degree of clonotype sharing among donors. Larger estimated clonotype richness was generally found for naive subsets than for memory subsets. Compared with non-shared clonotypes, clonotypes shared by all four sorted-subset donors had higher generation probabilities. Because the study included only a small number of donors, the genetic and exposure-history diversity represented was limited. Sharing across a few donors was observed for approximately 4.6% of naive CD4, over 3% of naive CD8, about 2.5% of memory CD4, and roughly 0.43% of memory CD8 clonotypes. Incomplete sequencing was indicated by rarefaction of sorted-subset datasets, despite the large sequencing depth.

The CDR3 has 14 amino acids, counting the end cysteine and phenylalanine. Only the CDR3 DNA is retained, 42 bases long and in frame from the first base. As encoded in the germline V gene, CDR1 is MGHRA while CDR2 is YSYEKL. The junction carries 17 bases between V and J, which are trimmed by 5 bases and 9 bases respectively. For the CD8 naive samples, CD45RO-negative cells were positively selected for CCR7, yielding a CD45RA+CCR7+ population from which TemRA cells were excluded. The donors were healthy, HIV-negative adults with no recently reported acute infections or vaccinations. Only Caucasian adults living in Nashville, Tennessee, USA were represented among the donors. Blood was collected by leukapheresis, and PBMCs were isolated by Ficoll-Histopaque density gradient centrifugation and then cryopreserved in liquid nitrogen vapor phase. Purity and quantity of every magnetically sorted T cell population were checked by analytical flow cytometry. Genomic DNA was isolated from each sorted fraction and quantified by UV absorbance on a Nanodrop 2000c.

Using the deep immunoSEQ assay, multiplex PCR amplified TCR CDR3 regions from genomic DNA. Extracted genomic DNA from each cell subset was distributed evenly across all wells of several immunoSEQ 96-well plates, and each plate was treated as a replicate. For sorted subsets, approximately 190 ng of genomic DNA, equivalent to 30,000 or so T cell genomes, went into each replicate PCR. Purified libraries were quantified with a Qubit 3.0 fluorometer, sized on a Bioanalyzer 2100, and re-quantified with the KAPA Library Quantification kit. Every immunoSEQ 96-well plate was sequenced on a separate single-read 150-cycle Illumina NextSeq 550 flow cell. For the original study's pipeline: The immunoSEQ output contained only junctional sequences without quality scores, so filtering could not match that applied to full-length reads. Sequences were annotated with PyIR, a Python wrapper for IgBLAST v1.9, and V/J genes and CDR3 were assigned using IMGT germline references. Reads were filtered out if the reads had weak V/J assignments (E-value above 1e-6), no CDR3, stop codons, out-of-frame junctions, or ambiguous translated residues. V3J clonotypes were defined as sequences sharing an identical inferred V gene, J gene, and CDR3 amino acid sequence. Percentage overlap between repertoires was computed as shared unique clonotypes divided by the size of the smaller repertoire. Richness of each repertoire was evaluated using RTK rarefaction, the Chao1 estimator, and Recon v2.1 estimates of unobserved clonotypes. Generation probabilities for all TCRbeta clonotypes obtained by the gDNA method from a handful of donors were computed using OLGA. Held by TCRdb, this immuneACCESS table contains in-frame sequences only and omits some clones. Under half of the omission traces to an unresolved V gene where checked; the cause of the rest is unknown. The V and J calls and the clone size are those of that table, but D and trimming were determined from the DNA. The sample contains around 1.9 million clones, 93% of them found a single time. The ten largest clones capture over 1.5% of the sample.

A word on this clone: Its antigen is unknown. No quality values exist for individual bases; no much larger clone is one base distant.

The sample consisted of naive CD8+ T cells from PBMCs. The sample's cell subset or site, from its label and the paper: CD45RA+CCR7+. The origin of this receptor is a man younger than 35 in good health. Some clones in this sample may be carry-over from other donors' samples. Here the chain combines TRBV4-1 and TRBJ2-1; the D segment may tentatively be TRBD1 or TRBD2, each giving 5 matched bases. The DNA reads TGCGCCAGCAGCGCCCGGGACGCCATTATTGAGCAGTTCTTC. The resulting protein is CASSARDAIIEQFF.